These 8 T cell receptor beta chains came from one sample sequenced in a study of Ad26.COV2.S vaccination and SARS-CoV-2 variants. Treatment defined: around 19 received Ad26.COV2.S at low or high dose, single or two shots; roughly five received placebo; per-sample allocation not given. Sampling was done on day 63 after the first vaccine or placebo injection. Clones were read by immunoSEQ multiplex PCR, and TCRdb kept only the in-frame ones, dropping some. In the table there are roughly 380,000 clones, about nine tenths of which are singletons. This material consisted of peripheral blood, taken in a trial of Ad26.COV2.S vaccine versus placebo. These TCRs come from a person between 18 and 65 years old who received the Ad26.COV2.S COVID-19 vaccine or a placebo.

The V and J genes are TRBV5-4 and TRBJ1-2, with TRBD1 matching over 9 bases. Germline CDR1 reads SGHNT; CDR2 reads YYREEE (reference sequence). The CDR3 length is 14 residues. Losses at the gene ends were 5 bases for V and 5 bases for J; bases not matched to a gene: 7. CDR3 sequence reads: CASRIRQGEYGYTF. CDR3 sequence (DNA): TGTGCCAGCAGAATACGACAGGGGGAATATGGCTACACCTTC.

The chain has TRBV7-8 and TRBJ1-1; 7 bases fit TRBD1. Germline assignment: CDR1 SGHVS and CDR2 FQNEAQ. The CDR3 covers 15 residues. The junction had 7 bases not matched to a gene; V was cut back by 0 bases and J by 6 bases. The CDR3 bases are TGTGCCAGCAGCTTAGCTCTACAGGGGAGTTCTGAAGCTTTCTTT. This sequence encodes CASSLALQGSSEAFF.

The chain combines TRBV6-2 or TRBV6-3 with TRBJ1-1; D gene unclear. This CDR3 spans 13 amino acids. CDR1 and CDR2 from the germline V gene are MNHEY and SVGEGT. Between the trimmed V and J ends, which lost 4 bases and 4 bases, there was a span of 10 bases. The CDR3 DNA sequence: TGTGCCAGCAGTTGGACGACGGGCACTGAAGCTTTCTTT. Protein sequence: CASSWTTGTEAFF.

The rearrangement joins TRBV5-1 to TRBJ2-5; tentative D call: TRBD2 (5 bases). Germline V CDR1 and CDR2: SGHRS, YFSETQ. Trimming removed 4 bases at V and 5 bases at J, with 12 bases between. CDR3 length: 13 amino acids. As DNA, the CDR3 is TGCGCCAGCAGCGGAGGATTCCTGGAGACCCAGTACTTC. This translates into CASSGGFLETQYF.

This clone occurred once. The chain combines TRBV11-2 with TRBJ2-7; D may be TRBD1 or TRBD2 (5 bases each). Germline assignment: CDR1 SGHAT and CDR2 FQNNGV. Deletions cut 3 bases from V and 4 bases from J, with 19 bases between. The CDR3 sequence is 16 residues long. This chain's CDR3 is CASSFDRDPYLYEQYF. CDR3 DNA: TGTGCCAGCAGCTTCGACCGGGACCCCTACTTATACGAGCAGTACTTC.

There are a few counts of this clone. The V gene is TRBV3-1 (or the pseudogene TRBV3-2), the J gene TRBJ1-4, with 7 nucleotides matching TRBD1. CDR1 and CDR2 from the germline V gene are LGHDT and YNNKEL (reference sequence). The CDR3 contains 15 residues. J lost 6 bases, V lost 1 base, and 5 bases had no gene match. As DNA, the CDR3 is TGTGCCAGCAGCCAAGCCCGACAGGGTTATGAAAAACTGTTTTTT. Amino acids: CASSQARQGYEKLFF.

The chain combines TRBV5-1 with TRBJ1-5; 8 nucleotides agree with TRBD1. The germline CDR1 and CDR2 sequences are SGHRS and YFSETQ. Trimming at V came to 4 bases and at J to 6 bases, leaving 3 bases not matched to a gene. The CDR3 runs to 13 residues. The CDR3 reads CASSADRGQPQHF. The CDR3 coding sequence is TGCGCCAGCAGCGCAGACAGGGGTCAGCCCCAGCATTTT.

Details on this clone: The sample carries other DNA sequences with the same CDR3. The rearrangement links TRBV5-1 to TRBJ1-1; D is unclear. This CDR3 is built from 14 residues. V shed 0 bases and J shed 2 bases, with 8 bases lying between them. Germline CDR1 reads SGHRS; CDR2 reads YFSETQ. CDR3 nucleotide sequence: TGCGCCAGCAGCTTGGTCGGCGTCAACACTGAAGCTTTCTTT. It is translated as CASSLVGVNTEAFF.